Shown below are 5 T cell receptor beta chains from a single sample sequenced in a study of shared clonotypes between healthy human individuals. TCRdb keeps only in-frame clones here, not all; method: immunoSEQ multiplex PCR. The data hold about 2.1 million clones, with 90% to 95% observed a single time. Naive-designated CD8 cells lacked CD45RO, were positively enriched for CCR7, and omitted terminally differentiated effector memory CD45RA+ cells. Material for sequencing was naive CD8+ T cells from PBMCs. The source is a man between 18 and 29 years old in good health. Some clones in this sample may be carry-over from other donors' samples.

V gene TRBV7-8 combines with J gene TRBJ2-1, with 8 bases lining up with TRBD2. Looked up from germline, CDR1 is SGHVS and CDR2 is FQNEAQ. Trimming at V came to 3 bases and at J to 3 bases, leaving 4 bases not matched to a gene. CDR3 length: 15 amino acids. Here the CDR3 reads CASSLASGFYNEQFF. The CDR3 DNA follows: TGTGCCAGCAGCTTGGCTAGCGGGTTCTACAATGAGCAGTTCTTC.

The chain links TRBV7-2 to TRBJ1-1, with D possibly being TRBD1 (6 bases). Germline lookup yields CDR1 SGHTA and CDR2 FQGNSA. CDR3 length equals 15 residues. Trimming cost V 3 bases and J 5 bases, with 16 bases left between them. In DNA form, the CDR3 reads TGTGCCAGCAGCTTCTCAGGTGGGGGCAGAACTGAAGCTTTCTTT. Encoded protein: CASSFSGGGRTEAFF.

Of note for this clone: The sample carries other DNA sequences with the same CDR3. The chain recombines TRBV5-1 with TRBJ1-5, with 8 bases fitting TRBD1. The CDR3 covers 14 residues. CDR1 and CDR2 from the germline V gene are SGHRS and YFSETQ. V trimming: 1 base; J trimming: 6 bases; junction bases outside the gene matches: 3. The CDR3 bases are TGCGCCAGCAGCTTGACAGGGGGAGGTCAGCCCCAGCATTTT. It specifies CASSLTGGGQPQHF.

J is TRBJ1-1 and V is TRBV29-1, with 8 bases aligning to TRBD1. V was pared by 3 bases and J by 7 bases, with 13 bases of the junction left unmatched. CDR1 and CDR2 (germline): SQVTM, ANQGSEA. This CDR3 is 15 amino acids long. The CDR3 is CSVDRGTGYSGEAFF. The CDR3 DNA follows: TGCAGCGTTGACCGCGGGACAGGTTATTCGGGTGAAGCTTTCTTT.

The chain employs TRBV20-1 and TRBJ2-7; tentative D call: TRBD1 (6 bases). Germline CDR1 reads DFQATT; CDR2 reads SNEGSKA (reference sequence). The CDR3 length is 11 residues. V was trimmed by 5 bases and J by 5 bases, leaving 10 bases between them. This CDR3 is CSAWQGNEQYF. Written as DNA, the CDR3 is TGCAGTGCTTGGCAGGGGAACGAGCAGTACTTC.